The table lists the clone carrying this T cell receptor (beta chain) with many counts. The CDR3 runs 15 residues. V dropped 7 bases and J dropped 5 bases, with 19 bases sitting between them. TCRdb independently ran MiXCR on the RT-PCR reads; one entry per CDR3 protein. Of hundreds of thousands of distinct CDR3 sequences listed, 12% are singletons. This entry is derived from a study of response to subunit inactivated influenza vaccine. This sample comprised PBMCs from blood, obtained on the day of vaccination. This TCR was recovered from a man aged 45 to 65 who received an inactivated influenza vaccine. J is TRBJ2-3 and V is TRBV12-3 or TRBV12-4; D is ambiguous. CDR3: CASNYPNRAEDTQYF. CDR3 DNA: TGTGCCAGCAATTACCCGAATAGGGCTGAAGATACGCAGTATTTT.